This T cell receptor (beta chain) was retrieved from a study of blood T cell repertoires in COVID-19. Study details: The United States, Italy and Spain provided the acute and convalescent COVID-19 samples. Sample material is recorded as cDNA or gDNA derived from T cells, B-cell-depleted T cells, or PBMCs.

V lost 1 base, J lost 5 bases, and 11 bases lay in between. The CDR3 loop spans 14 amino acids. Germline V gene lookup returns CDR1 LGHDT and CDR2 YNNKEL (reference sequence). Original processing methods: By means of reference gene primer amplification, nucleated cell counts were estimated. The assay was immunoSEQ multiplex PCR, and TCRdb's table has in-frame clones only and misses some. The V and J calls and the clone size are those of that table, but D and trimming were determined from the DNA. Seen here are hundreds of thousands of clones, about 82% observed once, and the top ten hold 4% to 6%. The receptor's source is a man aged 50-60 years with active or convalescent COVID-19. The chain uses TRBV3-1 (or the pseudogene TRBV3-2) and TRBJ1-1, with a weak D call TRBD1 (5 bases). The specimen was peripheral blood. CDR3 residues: CASSQGEGRTEAFF. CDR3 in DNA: TGTGCCAGCAGCCAAGGGGAGGGGAGGACTGAAGCTTTCTTT.